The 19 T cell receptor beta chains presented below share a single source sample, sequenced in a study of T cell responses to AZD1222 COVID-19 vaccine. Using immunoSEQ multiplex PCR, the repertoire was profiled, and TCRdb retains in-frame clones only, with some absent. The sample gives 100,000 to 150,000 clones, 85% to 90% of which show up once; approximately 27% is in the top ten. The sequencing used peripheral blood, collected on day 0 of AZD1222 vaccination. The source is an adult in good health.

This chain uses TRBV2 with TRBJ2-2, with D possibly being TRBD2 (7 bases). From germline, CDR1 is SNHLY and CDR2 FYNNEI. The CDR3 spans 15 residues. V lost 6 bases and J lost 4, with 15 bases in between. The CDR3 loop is CASREGGAGTGELFF. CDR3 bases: TGTGCCAGCAGAGAGGGGGGGGCGGGCACCGGGGAGCTGTTTTTT.

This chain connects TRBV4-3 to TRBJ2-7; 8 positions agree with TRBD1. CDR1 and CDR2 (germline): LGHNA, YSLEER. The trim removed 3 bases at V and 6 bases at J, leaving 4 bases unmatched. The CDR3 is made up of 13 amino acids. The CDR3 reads CASSQETGAEQYF. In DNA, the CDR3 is TGCGCCAGCAGCCAGGAGACAGGGGCCGAGCAGTACTTC.

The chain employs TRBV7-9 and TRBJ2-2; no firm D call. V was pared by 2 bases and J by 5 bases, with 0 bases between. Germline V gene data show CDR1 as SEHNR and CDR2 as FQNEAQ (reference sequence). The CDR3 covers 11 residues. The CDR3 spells CASSLTGELFF. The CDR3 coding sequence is TGTGCCAGCAGCTTAACCGGGGAGCTGTTTTTT.

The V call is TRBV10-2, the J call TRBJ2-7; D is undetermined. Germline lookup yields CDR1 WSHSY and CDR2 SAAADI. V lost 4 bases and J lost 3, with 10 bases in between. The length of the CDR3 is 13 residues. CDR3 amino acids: CASSAGRFYEQYF. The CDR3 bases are TGCGCCAGCAGTGCGGGCCGGTTCTACGAGCAGTACTTC.

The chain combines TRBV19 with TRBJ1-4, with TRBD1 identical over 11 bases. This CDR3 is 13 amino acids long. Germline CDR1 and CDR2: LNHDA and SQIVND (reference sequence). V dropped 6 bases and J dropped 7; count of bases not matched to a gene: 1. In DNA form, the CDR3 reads TGTGCCAGTAGCGGGACAGGGGGTGAAAAACTGTTTTTT. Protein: CASSGTGGEKLFF.

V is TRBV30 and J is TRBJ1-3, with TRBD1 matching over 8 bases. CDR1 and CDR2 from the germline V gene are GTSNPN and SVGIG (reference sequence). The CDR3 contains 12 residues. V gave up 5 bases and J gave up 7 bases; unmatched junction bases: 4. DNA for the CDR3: TGTGCCTGGGGTACAGGGGGGAACACCATATATTTT. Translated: CAWGTGGNTIYF.

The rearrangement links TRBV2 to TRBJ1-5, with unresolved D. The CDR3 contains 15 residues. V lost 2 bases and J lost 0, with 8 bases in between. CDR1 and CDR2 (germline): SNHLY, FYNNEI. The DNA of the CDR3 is TGTGCCAGCAGTGAAAGAGGGAATAGCAATCAGCCCCAGCATTTT. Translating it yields CASSERGNSNQPQHF.

The CDR3 sequence is CASSQPEAGEVPSYNEQFF. In DNA, the CDR3 is TGTGCCAGCAGCCAACCCGAGGCGGGGGAAGTCCCCTCCTACAATGAGCAGTTCTTC. The V call is TRBV9, the J call TRBJ2-1; 7 bases are shared with TRBD2. The CDR3 loop spans 19 amino acids. The V segment lost 4 bases and the J segment 0 bases; nucleotides outside the gene matches: 16. Germline V gene data show CDR1 as SGDLS and CDR2 as YYNGEE.

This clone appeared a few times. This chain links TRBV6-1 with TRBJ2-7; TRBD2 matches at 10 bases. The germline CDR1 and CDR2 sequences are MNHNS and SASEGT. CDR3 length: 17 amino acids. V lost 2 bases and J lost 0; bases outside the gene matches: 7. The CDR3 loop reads CASSESFLAGDSYEQYF. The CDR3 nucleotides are TGTGCCAGCAGTGAATCCTTTCTAGCGGGGGACTCCTACGAGCAGTACTTC.

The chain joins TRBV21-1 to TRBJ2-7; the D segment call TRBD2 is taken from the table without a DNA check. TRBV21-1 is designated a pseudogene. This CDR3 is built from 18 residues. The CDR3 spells CASSKAYPGTSGRAEQYF. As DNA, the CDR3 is TGTGCCAGCAGCAAAGCGTACCCCGGGACTAGCGGGAGGGCCGAGCAGTACTTC.

CDR3 loop: CASRASTTEAFF. The CDR3 coding sequence is TGTGCCAGCAGAGCATCGACCACTGAAGCTTTCTTT. The rearrangement links TRBV6-5 to TRBJ1-1; D not certain. The V end lost 6 bases, the J end lost 4 bases, and 9 bases lay between the germline ends. The CDR3 loop spans 12 amino acids. CDR1 MNHEY and CDR2 SVGAGI come from the germline V gene.

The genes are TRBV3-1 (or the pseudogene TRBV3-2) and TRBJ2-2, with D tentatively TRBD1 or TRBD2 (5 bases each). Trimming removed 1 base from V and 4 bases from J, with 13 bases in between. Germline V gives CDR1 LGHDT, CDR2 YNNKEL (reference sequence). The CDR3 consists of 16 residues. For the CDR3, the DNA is TGTGCCAGCAGCCAAGGCTTCGGGGCGGGCACCGGGGAGCTGTTTTTT. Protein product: CASSQGFGAGTGELFF.

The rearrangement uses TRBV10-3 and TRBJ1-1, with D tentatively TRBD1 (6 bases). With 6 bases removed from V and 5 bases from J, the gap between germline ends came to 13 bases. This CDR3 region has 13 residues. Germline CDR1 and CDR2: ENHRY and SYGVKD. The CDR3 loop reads CAISNRGGTEAFF. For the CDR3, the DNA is TGTGCCATCAGCAACAGAGGGGGGACTGAAGCTTTCTTT.

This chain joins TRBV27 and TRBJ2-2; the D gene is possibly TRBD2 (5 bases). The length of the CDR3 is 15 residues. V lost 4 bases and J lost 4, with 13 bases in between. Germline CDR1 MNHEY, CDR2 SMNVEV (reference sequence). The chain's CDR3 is CASSSNEGITGELFF. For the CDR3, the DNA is TGTGCCAGCAGTTCCAACGAGGGAATCACCGGGGAGCTGTTTTTT.

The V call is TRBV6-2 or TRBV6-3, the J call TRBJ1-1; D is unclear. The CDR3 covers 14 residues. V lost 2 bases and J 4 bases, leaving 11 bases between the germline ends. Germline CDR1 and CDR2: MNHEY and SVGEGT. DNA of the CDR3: TGTGCCAGCAGTTACCTGGCGGGAGGCACTGAAGCTTTCTTT. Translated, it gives CASSYLAGGTEAFF.

This CDR3 reads CASSQGGGSFNEKLFF. As DNA, the CDR3 is TGTGCCAGCAGCCAAGGCGGTGGCAGCTTTAATGAAAAACTGTTTTTT. This chain uses TRBV3-1 (or the pseudogene TRBV3-2) with TRBJ1-4; D unresolved. The germline V and J ends were trimmed by 1 base and 4 bases, with 13 bases remaining between them. Germline V gene lookup returns CDR1 LGHDT and CDR2 YNNKEL (reference sequence). There are 16 residues in the CDR3.

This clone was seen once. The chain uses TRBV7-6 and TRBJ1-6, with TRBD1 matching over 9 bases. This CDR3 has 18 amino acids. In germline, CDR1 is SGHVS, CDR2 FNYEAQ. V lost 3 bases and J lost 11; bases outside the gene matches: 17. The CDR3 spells CASSFSTGGDVSGPPLHF. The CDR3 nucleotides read TGTGCCAGCAGCTTTTCTACAGGGGGCGATGTTTCTGGGCCACCCCTCCACTTT.

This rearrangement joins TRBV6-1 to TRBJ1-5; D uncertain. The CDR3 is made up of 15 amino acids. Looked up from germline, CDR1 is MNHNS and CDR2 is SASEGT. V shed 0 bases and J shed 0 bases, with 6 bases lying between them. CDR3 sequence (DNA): TGTGCCAGCAGTGAAGCGGTCAATAGCAATCAGCCCCAGCATTTT. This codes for CASSEAVNSNQPQHF.

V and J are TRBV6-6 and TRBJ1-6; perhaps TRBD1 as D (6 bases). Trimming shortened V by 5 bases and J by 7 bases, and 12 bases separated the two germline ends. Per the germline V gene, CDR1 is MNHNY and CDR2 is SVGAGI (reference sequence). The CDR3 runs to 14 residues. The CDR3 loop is CASSRTGTNSPLHF. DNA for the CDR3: TGTGCCAGCAGTCGAACAGGGACGAATTCACCCCTCCACTTT.